These T cell receptor beta chains were read from a single sample in a study of blood T cell repertoires in COVID-19. TCRdb keeps only in-frame clones here, not all; method: immunoSEQ multiplex PCR. Of around 240,000 clones listed, almost 85% are singletons. Sample: peripheral blood. The receptors here all came from a woman older than 75 with acute or convalescent COVID-19. Each CDR3 is given with its conserved first and last residue. D genes are given only for firm matches. Clone sizes are given selectively: once, few, many, or a class where the clone is expanded.

abundance: .
d_gene: .
v_gene: TRBV19
j_gene: TRBJ2-5
CDR3aa: CASSASFMGGQETQYF
CDR3nt: TGTGCCAGTAGTGCAAGCTTCATGGGGGGACAAGAGACCCAGTACTTC

abundance: .
d_gene: .
v_gene: TRBV5-6
j_gene: TRBJ2-1
CDR3aa: CASSLGQPSYNEQFF
CDR3nt: TGTGCCAGCAGCTTGGGACAGCCGTCTTACAATGAGCAGTTCTTC

abundance: few
d_gene: .
v_gene: TRBV19
j_gene: TRBJ1-4
CDR3aa: CASSTSGGSEKLFF
CDR3nt: TGTGCCAGTAGTACCTCCGGGGGGAGCGAAAAACTGTTTTTT

abundance: few
d_gene: .
v_gene: TRBV4-2
j_gene: TRBJ2-6
CDR3aa: CASSQDGGQSSGANVLTF
CDR3nt: TGTGCCAGCAGCCAAGATGGGGGCCAGAGCTCTGGGGCCAACGTCCTGACTTTC

abundance: .
d_gene: .
v_gene: TRBV6-5
j_gene: TRBJ1-3
CDR3aa: CASSYHRTGNTIYF
CDR3nt: TGTGCCAGCAGTTACCACAGGACTGGAAACACCATATATTTT

abundance: .
d_gene: TRBD2
v_gene: TRBV25-1
j_gene: TRBJ2-1
CDR3aa: CASSDPRLAGVRNEQFF
CDR3nt: TGTGCCAGCAGTGACCCGCGACTAGCGGGAGTTAGGAATGAGCAGTTCTTC

abundance: .
d_gene: TRBD2
v_gene: TRBV18
j_gene: TRBJ2-3
CDR3aa: CASSPPQRGGADTQYF
CDR3nt: TGTGCCAGCTCACCGCCCCAGCGGGGGGGCGCAGATACGCAGTATTTT

abundance: once
d_gene: TRBD1
v_gene: TRBV27
j_gene: TRBJ1-5
CDR3aa: CASSSQGALGNQPQHF
CDR3nt: TGTGCCAGCAGTTCGCAGGGGGCGCTGGGCAATCAGCCCCAGCATTTT

abundance: .
d_gene: TRBD2
v_gene: TRBV5-1
j_gene: TRBJ2-1
CDR3aa: CASSLASGGAVEQFF
CDR3nt: TGCGCCAGCAGCTTGGCGAGCGGGGGGGCAGTTGAGCAGTTCTTC

abundance: .
d_gene: .
v_gene: TRBV5-1
j_gene: TRBJ2-1
CDR3aa: CASSGTQVNNEQFF
CDR3nt: TGCGCCAGCAGCGGTACCCAGGTGAACAATGAGCAGTTCTTC

abundance: .
d_gene: TRBD1
v_gene: TRBV7-9
j_gene: TRBJ1-4
CDR3aa: CASSRDRTGNEKLFF
CDR3nt: TGTGCCAGCAGCCGGGACAGGACGGGGAATGAAAAACTGTTTTTT

abundance: .
d_gene: TRBD2
v_gene: TRBV7-2
j_gene: TRBJ2-7
CDR3aa: CASSYKGGAPDRSYEQYF
CDR3nt: TGTGCCAGCAGCTATAAGGGAGGGGCCCCGGACCGATCCTACGAGCAGTACTTC

abundance: .
d_gene: TRBD1
v_gene: TRBV7-2
j_gene: TRBJ2-3
CDR3aa: CASSLVGGTGSTDTQYF
CDR3nt: TGTGCCAGCAGCTTAGTTGGGGGGACAGGGAGCACAGATACGCAGTATTTT

abundance: .
d_gene: TRBD2
v_gene: TRBV7-2
j_gene: TRBJ2-1
CDR3aa: CASSLGTSGANEQFF
CDR3nt: TGTGCCAGCAGCTTAGGGACTAGCGGGGCGAATGAGCAGTTCTTC

abundance: .
d_gene: .
v_gene: TRBV4-2
j_gene: TRBJ2-3
CDR3aa: CASSQGVRNTQYF
CDR3nt: TGTGCCAGCAGCCAAGGGGTCAGGAATACGCAGTATTTT

abundance: .
d_gene: TRBD2
v_gene: TRBV4-3
j_gene: TRBJ2-2
CDR3aa: CASSQDGGRALGYLNTGELFF
CDR3nt: TGCGCCAGCAGCCAAGACGGCGGGAGAGCCTTGGGTTACCTAAACACCGGGGAGCTGTTTTTT

abundance: few
d_gene: TRBD1
v_gene: TRBV6-2/TRBV6-3
j_gene: TRBJ2-2
CDR3aa: CASSSGQGLPGELFF
CDR3nt: TGTGCCAGCAGTAGCGGACAGGGGTTGCCCGGGGAGCTGTTTTTT

abundance: once
d_gene: .
v_gene: TRBV5-1
j_gene: TRBJ1-1
CDR3aa: CASSFGTTNTEAFF
CDR3nt: TGCGCCAGCAGCTTCGGGACAACTAACACTGAAGCTTTCTTT

abundance: .
d_gene: .
v_gene: TRBV14
j_gene: TRBJ2-4
CDR3aa: CASSQQVAKNIQYF
CDR3nt: TGTGCCAGCAGCCAACAGGTAGCCAAAAACATTCAGTACTTC

abundance: .
d_gene: .
v_gene: TRBV9
j_gene: TRBJ2-5
CDR3aa: CASSVGLDTKGQETQYF
CDR3nt: TGTGCCAGCAGCGTAGGTCTGGACACCAAAGGCCAAGAGACCCAGTACTTC

abundance: .
d_gene: TRBD2
v_gene: TRBV19
j_gene: TRBJ2-3
CDR3aa: CASRTSGSGYTQYF
CDR3nt: TGTGCCAGTAGGACTAGCGGGAGTGGGTATACGCAGTATTTT

abundance: .
d_gene: TRBD1
v_gene: TRBV5-4
j_gene: TRBJ1-6
CDR3aa: CASSSNRGNNSPLHF
CDR3nt: TGTGCCAGCAGCTCTAACAGGGGGAATAATTCACCCCTCCACTTT